This TCR beta chain is drawn from a study of blood T cell repertoires in COVID-19. On the study more broadly: Spain, Italy and the United States supplied samples that represented acute and convalescent COVID-19. PBMCs, B-cell-depleted T cells, or T cells provided the cDNA or gDNA that made up the material.

Trimming removed 6 bases at V and 4 bases at J, with 18 bases between. This CDR3 contains 15 residues. Germline assignment: CDR1 MDHEN and CDR2 SYDVKM. TCRdb keeps only in-frame clones here, not all; method: immunoSEQ multiplex PCR. Of about 59,000 clones detected, approximately 90% appear once; the ten largest clones hold about 17%. The chain employs TRBV28 and TRBJ1-2; D perhaps matches TRBD1 (5 bases). The sequence was obtained from a man older than 75 with acute or convalescent COVID-19. Sequencing was performed on peripheral blood. CDR3 amino acids: CASSPTATVSYGYTF. The CDR3 DNA reads TGTGCCAGCAGCCCGACGGCGACAGTCTCCTATGGCTACACCTTC.